These T cell receptor beta chains were read from a single sample in a study of T-cell memory formation after mild COVID-19. TCRdb re-derived calls from the 5' RACE reads in MiXCR, one entry per CDR3 protein. The repertoire holds approximately 180,000 distinct CDR3 sequences, 16% seen once, with 2% to 2.5% in the top ten. Sequences were obtained from PBMCs or a T cell subset sorted from them (not recorded which). The receptors shown here come from an adult woman who had mild COVID-19 (a few samples of this study predate the infection). Cell type and time point are not known. Both conserved end residues are part of each CDR3. Fields, in order: J gene, clone size, V gene, D gene, CDR3 DNA, CDR3 protein. A D gene is named only where the DNA matches it firmly. Some rows mark clone size as missing; the rest say once, few, many or name a class of expanded clone.

TRBJ2-3 | - | TRBV30 | TRBD2 | TGTGCCTGGAGTGAATTAAGCGGGAAGGTAGATACGCAGTATTTT | CAWSELSGKVDTQYF
TRBJ2-2 | - | TRBV24-1 | - | TGTGCCACCATGGCCGGGGCGAACACCGGGGAGCTGTTTTTT | CATMAGANTGELFF
TRBJ1-6 | few | TRBV18 | - | TGTGCCAGCTCACAGCGCTCCTATAATTCACCCCTCCACTTT | CASSQRSYNSPLHF
TRBJ2-5 | - | TRBV7-2 | - | TGTGCCAGCAGCCTAGGAGGGCTTCTGAGGGAGACCCAGTACTTC | CASSLGGLLRETQYF
TRBJ2-1 | - | TRBV5-1 | TRBD2 | TGCGCCAGCGGCTACGGACTAGCGGGGGTCAATGAGCAGTTCTTC | CASGYGLAGVNEQFF
TRBJ1-4 | - | TRBV7-9 | - | TGTGCCAGCAGCTCCTCAGGGGCAGGCGAAAAACTGTTTTTT | CASSSSGAGEKLFF
TRBJ2-1 | few | TRBV7-9 | - | TGTGCCAGCAGCTTAGCCGCCGGGACACCCAATGAGCAGTTCTTC | CASSLAAGTPNEQFF
TRBJ1-2 | - | TRBV12-3/TRBV12-4 | - | TGTGCCAGCAGCGGGGGGGGGCTCTATGCCTACACCTTC | CASSGGGLYAYTF
TRBJ2-7 | few | TRBV7-8 | - | TGTGCCAGCAGCCGAGGATTCTACGAGCAGTACTTC | CASSRGFYEQYF
TRBJ1-6 | few | TRBV20-1 | TRBD1 | TGCAGTTCTAGAGTTGGCCCGGGACAGGGGTACTCACCCCTCCACTTT | CSSRVGPGQGYSPLHF
TRBJ2-3 | few | TRBV12-3/TRBV12-4 | TRBD2 | TGTGCCAGCAGCTCTACCCGACTAGCGCCGACCCCAGATACGCAGTATTTT | CASSSTRLAPTPDTQYF
TRBJ2-5 | - | TRBV24-1 | - | TGTGCCACCAGCCGCGGGCGGGGAGAGACCCAGTACTTC | CATSRGRGETQYF
TRBJ2-1 | - | TRBV3-1 | - | TGTGCCAGCAGCCAAGAGTTAACCACATGGCATGAGCAGTTCTTC | CASSQELTTWHEQFF
TRBJ1-2 | few | TRBV2 | - | TGTGCCAGCAGTGAGCTGGTGAACTATGGCTACACCTTC | CASSELVNYGYTF
TRBJ2-1 | few | TRBV10-3 | TRBD1 | TGTGCCATCAGCCTCTTAGGGACAGGTGACAATGAGCAGTTCTTC | CAISLLGTGDNEQFF
TRBJ2-1 | - | TRBV6-2/TRBV6-3 | TRBD2 | TGTGCCAGCAGTAAGACTAGCGGGACTCCCTACAATGAGCAGTTCTTC | CASSKTSGTPYNEQFF
TRBJ2-2 | - | TRBV2 | - | TGTGCCAGCAGGGGGTTCCCACAGATCGGGGAGCTGTTTTTT | CASRGFPQIGELFF
TRBJ2-3 | few | TRBV7-9 | - | TGTGCCAGCAGCTTAAGCGAGGCTAGCACAGATACGCAGTATTTT | CASSLSEASTDTQYF
TRBJ2-7 | - | TRBV4-1 | TRBD2 | TGCGCCAGCAGCCAAGAAGGTATACGGGGGGGCGGAGAGCAGTACTTC | CASSQEGIRGGGEQYF
TRBJ2-3 | - | TRBV27 | - | TGTGCCAGCAGTCCTCACGGGCCAGCAACAGATACGCAGTATTTT | CASSPHGPATDTQYF
TRBJ2-3 | few | TRBV15 | - | TGTGCCACCAGCACTAGACACGGAAACACAGATACGCAGTATTTT | CATSTRHGNTDTQYF
TRBJ2-7 | few | TRBV30 | - | TGTGCCTGGAGTGCCCCAGTGGGCTACGAGCAGTACTTC | CAWSAPVGYEQYF
TRBJ2-2 | many | TRBV7-2 | - | TGTGCCAGCAGCGATGACGGGGTCGGGGAGCTGTTTTTT | CASSDDGVGELFF
TRBJ2-1 | - | TRBV18 | TRBD2 | TGTGCCAGCTCACCAACTAGCGCCTACAATGAGCAGTTCTTC | CASSPTSAYNEQFF
TRBJ1-5 | - | TRBV2 | - | TGTGCCAGCAGTGGGGGTTATCGCAATCAGCCCCAGCATTTT | CASSGGYRNQPQHF
TRBJ2-5 | - | TRBV20-1 | - | TGCAGTGGCCTAGCGTCCCAAGAGACCCAGTACTTC | CSGLASQETQYF
TRBJ1-1 | - | TRBV2 | - | TGTGCCAGCGGGGGGTCGGGGAACACTGAAGCTTTCTTT | CASGGSGNTEAFF
TRBJ2-3 | few | TRBV5-1 | - | TGCGCCAGCCCCTCTTCCCTTGCGGGATCTACGGCAGATACGCAGTATTTT | CASPSSLAGSTADTQYF
TRBJ2-3 | many | TRBV6-6 | TRBD2 | TGTGCCAGCAGGGGACCCGGGCGGGGGGTCACAGATACGCAGTATTTT | CASRGPGRGVTDTQYF
TRBJ1-2 | - | TRBV29-1 | - | TGCAGCGTGGGACAATCTAACTATGGCTACACCTTC | CSVGQSNYGYTF
TRBJ2-5 | few | TRBV12-3/TRBV12-4 | - | TGTGCCAGCAGTGTTAGGAACTCACGGGAGACCCAGTACTTC | CASSVRNSRETQYF
TRBJ1-1 | few | TRBV30 | - | TGTGCCTGGAGTGTCGGGGGGAAGAACACTGAAGCTTTCTTT | CAWSVGGKNTEAFF
TRBJ1-2 | - | TRBV29-1 | - | TGCAGCGTTGGGGTGACAGGCCCAAGCGTGAGCTTC | CSVGVTGPSVSF
TRBJ2-1 | once | TRBV7-3 | - | TGTGCCAGCAGCCCCCGGCTCGGCATAGCCAATGAGCAGTTCTTC | CASSPRLGIANEQFF
TRBJ2-7 | - | TRBV7-3 | - | TGTGCCAGCAGCTTAACGAGGCAGGGGATGCACGAGCAGTACTTC | CASSLTRQGMHEQYF
TRBJ2-7 | few | TRBV29-1 | - | TGCAGCGTTGGGGGGGGACACCCCTACGAGCAGTACTTC | CSVGGGHPYEQYF
TRBJ1-3 | - | TRBV5-6 | TRBD1 | TGTGCCAGCAGCCCGAGGACAGGCTCTGGAAACACCATATATTTT | CASSPRTGSGNTIYF
TRBJ1-5 | - | TRBV29-1 | - | TGCAGCGTTCGGGACAACATAAATCAGCCCCAGCATTTT | CSVRDNINQPQHF
TRBJ2-5 | - | TRBV18 | - | TGTGCCAGCTCACCACCAGGGGCCCAAGAGACCCAGTACTTC | CASSPPGAQETQYF
TRBJ2-2 | - | TRBV29-1 | - | TGCAGCGTTGAAGAGGAAAGGGGGAGTTGGGCCGGGGAGCTGTTTTTT | CSVEEERGSWAGELFF